This T cell receptor beta chain stems from a study of T cell responses to AZD1222 COVID-19 vaccine. Study-wide findings and caveats: Females outnumbered males among donors, who were mostly white British; clonal diversity was possibly underestimated. Nearly half of spike-specific TCRs reportedly target variant regions that are unmutated in the B.1.351 and B.1.1.7 variants.

Repertoires were generated with immunoSEQ multiplex PCR, while TCRdb's copy carries only in-frame clones and drops some. The profile shows 130,000 to 150,000 clones, more than 85% of them singletons. For this clone: Its antigen remains unknown.

This sequence originates from an adult in good health. This specimen was peripheral blood, taken on day 0 of AZD1222 vaccination.

The CDR3 region is CASSLSITYEQYF. The CDR3 nucleotides are TGTGCCAGCAGTTTGTCCATTACCTACGAGCAGTACTTC. The chain combines TRBV28 with TRBJ2-7; D not resolved. Germline-derived CDR1 and CDR2 are MDHEN and SYDVKM. The V and J ends lost 3 bases and 2 bases respectively, with 8 bases between them. The CDR3 has 13 amino acids. Filled out from reference TRBV28 and TRBJ2-7, the complete variable domain reads DVKVTQSSRYLVKRTGEKVFLECVQDMDHENMFWYRQDPGLGLRLIYFSYDVKMKEKGDIPEGYSVSREKKERFSLILESASTNQTSMYLCASSLSITYEQYFGPGTRLTVT.